Below are 25 T cell receptor beta chains sequenced from a single sample in a study of Tregs in tolerant kidney transplant recipients. CFSE-labeled recipient PBMCs were cultured five to seven days with irradiated graft donor PBMCs, then FACS-sorted. Data came from immunoSEQ multiplex PCR; TCRdb stores just in-frame clones and leaves some out. The sample's table shows some 2,000 clones. Their antigen targets remain unknown. This specimen consisted of CD8+ T cells from blood cultured with allogeneic cells, obtained before the transplant. The receptors derive from a human patient who received a combined kidney and bone marrow transplant.

About this clone: The read terminates 3 residues before the CDR3 end, so the remaining end is supplied by the germline J gene. J is TRBJ2-1 and V is TRBV7-2; TRBD2 is a possible D gene (6 bases). Germline-derived CDR1 and CDR2 are SGHTA and FQGNSA. The CDR3 consists of 15 residues. Trimming removed 0 bases from V and 4 bases from J, with 10 bases in between. Here the CDR3 reads CASSLAWGLYNEQFF. The sequenced CDR3 bases are TGTGCCAGCAGCTTAGCGTGGGGACTGTACAATGAG. The full variable domain, with the rest looked up from reference TRBV7-2 and TRBJ2-1, is GAGVSQSPSNKVTEKGKDVELRCDPISGHTALYWYRQSLGQGLEFLIYFQGNSAPDKSGLPSDRFSAERTGGSVSTLTIQRTQQEDSAVYLCASSLAWGLYNEQFFGPGTRLTVL.

Considering frequency, this clone is medium-sized. The read halts 3 residues ahead of the CDR3 end, with the missing end drawn from the germline J gene. J is TRBJ1-1 and V is TRBV7-9; D unclear. There are 14 residues in the CDR3. The V gene lost 5 bases and the J gene lost 1 base, with 11 bases spanning the gap. The germline V gene encodes CDR1 SEHNR and CDR2 FQNEAQ (reference sequence). The CDR3 loop reads CASSPVVRNTEAFF. Incomplete CDR3 DNA: TGTGCCAGCAGCCCCGTGGTCAGGAACACTGAA.

About this clone: The CDR3 extends 3 residues past the end of the read, so its final part is completed from the germline J gene. This chain uses TRBV5-4 with TRBJ2-2; D might be TRBD1 (5 bases). Between the trimmed V and J ends, which lost 3 bases and 4 bases, there was a span of 13 bases. The CDR3 has 15 amino acids. The V gene's germline CDR1 is SGHNT and CDR2 YYREEE (reference sequence). CDR3 protein: CASSSPAGFTGELFF. The covered CDR3 bases are TGTGCCAGCAGCTCCCCCGCAGGGTTCACCGGGGAG.

As regards this clone: The read is 3 residues too short to cover the CDR3 end, so that end is filled in from the germline J gene. The J gene is TRBJ2-5, the V gene TRBV13, with D possibly matching TRBD2 (6 bases). CDR3 size: 15 residues. V lost 2 bases, J lost 3 bases, and 13 bases lay in between. Looked up from germline, CDR1 is PRHDT and CDR2 is FYEKMQ (reference sequence). The sequenced part of the CDR3 DNA is TGTGCCAGCAGCTTAAAGGGGTTAGCGGAAGAGACC. Its protein product is CASSLKGLAEET. From start to end, the CDR3 is CASSLKGLAEETQYF.

A note on this clone: The read ends 3 residues early relative to the CDR3; the germline J gene fills the gap. The V and J genes are TRBV7-7 and TRBJ2-3; TRBD1 matches at 7 bases. This CDR3 is built from 15 residues. The junction had 12 bases not matched to a gene; V was cut back by 8 bases and J by 4 bases. CDR1 is SSHAT, CDR2 FNYEAQ, per germline (reference sequence). CDR3 DNA, as far as it was read: TGTGCCAGCGAACAAAGGGGGCCCCCCCCAGATACG. The encoded protein is CASEQRGPPPDT. The whole CDR3 region reads CASEQRGPPPDTQYF.

This clone is called large based on its frequency. The observed sequence ends 3 residues before the CDR3 terminus, with the missing tail filled in from the germline J gene. The genes are TRBV14 and TRBJ2-3, with 8 bases aligning to TRBD2. The CDR3 spans 16 residues. The germline V gene has CDR1 SGHDN and CDR2 FVKESK. V was clipped by 4 bases and J by 0 bases; unmatched bases: 6. CDR3 loop: CASSPRLALSTDTQYF. CDR3 DNA, as far as it was read: TGTGCCAGCAGCCCCCGACTAGCGCTGAGCACAGATACG. The variable domain in full, with the rest retrieved from reference TRBV14 and TRBJ2-3, is EAGVTQFPSHSVIEKGQTVTLRCDPISGHDNLYWYRRVMGKEIKFLLHFVKESKQDESGMPNNRFLAERTGGTYSTLKVQPAELEDSGVYFCASSPRLALSTDTQYFGPGTRLTVL.

A word on this clone: The read finishes 3 residues shy of the CDR3 end, and the germline J gene is used to complete it. The rearrangement uses TRBV7-8 and TRBJ2-3, with D tentatively TRBD1 (5 bases). Trimming removed 5 bases at V and 3 bases at J, with 15 bases between. The CDR3 is made up of 15 amino acids. Germline CDR1 is SGHVS and CDR2 is FQNEAQ. CDR3 bases read: TGTGCCAGCAGCATTGACAGTCGTTCGACAGATACG. It encodes CASSIDSRSTDT. The CDR3 reads in full as CASSIDSRSTDTQYF.

This clone is called medium-sized based on its frequency. The read terminates 3 residues before the CDR3 end, so the remaining end is supplied by the germline J gene. V gene TRBV10-3 combines with J gene TRBJ1-2; no reliable D call. V was trimmed by 0 bases and J by 2 bases, leaving 7 bases between them. CDR3 size: 14 residues. CDR1 ENHRY and CDR2 SYGVKD come from the germline V gene. The CDR3 protein is CAISESPVNYGYTF. The CDR3 DNA, read in part, is TGTGCCATCAGTGAGTCCCCGGTGAACTATGGC.

According to its frequency, this clone is medium-sized. The read stops 3 residues short of the end of the CDR3; the missing end is completed from the germline J gene. The V call is TRBV4-2, the J call TRBJ1-2; 11 nucleotides align to TRBD1. CDR1 and CDR2 (germline): LGHNA, YNFKEQ. The J segment lost 3 bases and the V segment lost 4 bases, leaving 10 bases of the junction unmatched. The CDR3 is 17 residues long. This CDR3 is CASSPYLDRGLDYGYTF. The sequenced CDR3 bases are TGTGCCAGCAGCCCCTATTTGGACAGGGGGCTTGACTATGGC.

Comment on this clone: The read stops 3 residues short of the end of the CDR3; the missing end is completed from the germline J gene. The rearrangement links TRBV28 to TRBJ2-7; D is perhaps TRBD2 (6 bases). The CDR3 contains 14 residues. Germline lookup yields CDR1 MDHEN and CDR2 SYDVKM. The V end was cut by 5 bases, the J end by 4 bases, with 15 bases between. CDR3 DNA, as far as it was read: TGTGCCAGCAGTCCCCGGGACTCTATTTACGAG. It codes for CASSPRDSIYE. The CDR3, in full, reads CASSPRDSIYEQYF.

By frequency, this clone is medium-sized. The CDR3 extends 3 residues past the end of the read, so its final part is completed from the germline J gene. The rearrangement uses TRBV11-2 and TRBJ2-7, with D tentatively TRBD1 (5 bases). Germline CDR1 SGHAT, CDR2 FQNNGV. The CDR3 is 15 residues long. V lost 6 bases and J 1 base, leaving 16 bases between the germline ends. CDR3 in amino acids: CASRDEAGPSYEQYF. CDR3 bases read: TGTGCCAGCAGAGATGAGGCAGGGCCTTCCTACGAG.

In terms of frequency, this clone is medium-sized (0.01 to 0.1%). The read falls 3 residues short of the CDR3 end, and the missing part is taken from the germline J gene. The chain uses TRBV9 and TRBJ2-5, with D maybe TRBD1 (5 bases). CDR1 is SGDLS and CDR2 is YYNGEE in the germline V gene. V was pared by 0 bases and J by 5 bases, with 14 bases between. This CDR3 has 15 amino acids. The part of the CDR3 DNA that was read is TGTGCCAGCAGCGTAGATACAGGCCTGGGGGAGACC. This encodes CASSVDTGLGET. The CDR3 in its entirety is CASSVDTGLGETQYF.

A word on this clone: With the read ending 3 residues before the CDR3 end, the germline J gene is used to fill in that end. This chain uses TRBV7-9 with TRBJ2-1; D is possibly TRBD2 (6 bases). V lost 2 bases to trimming and J lost 6 bases, with 8 bases between them. Looked up from germline, CDR1 is SEHNR and CDR2 is FQNEAQ (reference sequence). The CDR3 has 13 amino acids. CDR3 sequence reads: CASSLRLGNEQFF. The CDR3 bases that were read are TGTGCCAGCAGCTTAAGACTAGGCAATGAG.

In regard to this clone: The CDR3 goes on 3 residues after the read ends, and that part is filled in from the germline J gene. V usage is TRBV19 and J usage is TRBJ2-2; TRBD1 matches 10 bases. The length of the CDR3 is 16 residues. CDR1 is LNHDA, CDR2 SQIVND, per germline (reference sequence). The V gene end was trimmed by 7 bases and the J gene end by 0 bases; junction bases not matched to a gene: 5. The chain's CDR3 is CASNLGQGANTGELFF. CDR3 DNA, as far as it was read: TGTGCCAGTAACCTCGGACAGGGGGCGAACACCGGGGAG.

A word on this clone: The CDR3 is cut off 3 residues early in the read; its end comes from the germline J gene. The rearrangement joins TRBV5-1 to TRBJ2-1; 11 positions match TRBD2. The junction had 13 bases not matched to a gene; V was cut back by 0 bases and J by 5 bases. In germline, CDR1 is SGHRS, CDR2 YFSETQ. The CDR3 has 19 residues. CDR3 residues: CASSLGLPFSGGAHNEQFF. Partial CDR3 DNA: TGCGCCAGCAGCTTGGGTCTTCCTTTTAGCGGGGGGGCACACAATGAG. The whole variable domain, filled in from reference TRBV5-1 and TRBJ2-1, reads KAGVTQTPRYLIKTRGQQVTLSCSPISGHRSVSWYQQTPGQGLQFLFEYFSETQRNKGNFPGRFSGRQFSNSRSEMNVSTLELGDSALYLCASSLGLPFSGGAHNEQFFGPGTRLTVL.

This clone is deemed medium-sized by its frequency. The CDR3 extends 3 residues past the end of the read, so its final part is completed from the germline J gene. This rearrangement joins TRBV13 to TRBJ2-1; TRBD1 aligns across 9 bases. The CDR3 sequence is 16 residues long. Trimming removed 5 bases from V and 3 bases from J; junction bases left unmatched: 8. Germline lookup yields CDR1 PRHDT and CDR2 FYEKMQ (reference sequence). The DNA read from the CDR3 is TGTGCCAGCAGCGCCTCCGGGACAGGGCGCTACAATGAG. This sequence encodes CASSASGTGRYNE. The whole CDR3 is CASSASGTGRYNEQFF.

Worth noting for this clone: The read is 3 residues too short to cover the CDR3 end, so that end is filled in from the germline J gene. The chain employs TRBV6-1 and TRBJ2-7, with D maybe TRBD1 (5 bases). V was cut by 0 bases and J by 3 bases, with 6 bases left in between. Germline V gene data show CDR1 as MNHNS and CDR2 as SASEGT. There are 13 residues in the CDR3. CDR3 sequence reads: CASSEAGHYEQYF. The sequenced CDR3 bases are TGTGCCAGCAGTGAAGCGGGGCACTACGAG.

In terms of frequency, this clone is medium-sized. The sequence runs out 3 residues before the end of the CDR3; the remainder is reconstructed from the germline J gene. This chain uses TRBV28 with TRBJ2-5; TRBD2 aligns across 9 bases. The CDR3 is 16 amino acids. Trimming at V came to 5 bases and at J to 5 bases, leaving 12 bases not matched to a gene. Germline CDR1 is MDHEN and CDR2 is SYDVKM. The CDR3 here is CASSETSGAPLETQYF. The CDR3 bases that were read are TGTGCCAGCAGTGAGACTAGCGGAGCGCCCCTGGAGACC.

The covered CDR3 bases are TGTGCCAGCAGCCTAGGACTTCACTCCTACAATGAG. Translation gives CASSLGLHSYNE. The whole CDR3 region reads CASSLGLHSYNEQFF. The chain has TRBV9 and TRBJ2-1; the D gene is possibly TRBD2 (5 bases). Read data end 3 residues before the CDR3 end; the end is taken from the germline J gene. The CDR3 covers 15 residues. V was cut by 4 bases and J by 0 bases, with 11 bases left in between. Germline CDR1 SGDLS, CDR2 YYNGEE.

This clone is deemed medium-sized (0.01 to 0.1%) by its frequency. The read stops 3 residues short of the end of the CDR3; the missing end is completed from the germline J gene. The chain uses TRBV19 and TRBJ2-1; 7 positions match TRBD2. Per the germline V gene, CDR1 is LNHDA and CDR2 is SQIVND (reference sequence). Trimming took 6 bases from V and 0 from J; bases not matched to a gene: 5. There are 15 residues in the CDR3. The part of the CDR3 DNA that was read is TGTGCCAGTAGCTTAGGCGGGAGCTCCTACAATGAG. Translating it yields CASSLGGSSYNE. The CDR3 as a whole reads CASSLGGSSYNEQFF.

This clone counts as large by frequency. Read sequence stops 3 residues before the CDR3 end, and the germline J gene provides the missing end. The V call is TRBV19, the J call TRBJ2-7; 7 positions match TRBD2. Losses at the gene ends were 5 bases for V and 3 bases for J; bases not matched to a gene: 7. The CDR3 sequence is 14 residues long. CDR1 and CDR2 (germline): LNHDA, SQIVND (reference sequence). The CDR3 here is CASSAGRGVYEQYF. Incomplete CDR3 DNA: TGTGCCAGTAGTGCGGGACGGGGGGTCTACGAG.

Judged by frequency, this clone is medium-sized. The CDR3 end lies 3 residues beyond the end of the read and is filled in from the germline J gene. The rearrangement uses TRBV27 and TRBJ1-2, with D possibly being TRBD1 (6 bases). The CDR3 has 13 amino acids. The germline V gene has CDR1 MNHEY and CDR2 SMNVEV (reference sequence). V lost 2 bases and J 4 bases, leaving 8 bases between the germline ends. The sequenced part of the CDR3 DNA is TGTGCCAGCAGTTTACAGGGGCTCTATGGC. Protein product: CASSLQGLYG. The full-length CDR3 reads as CASSLQGLYGYTF.

The sequenced CDR3 bases are TGTGCCAGCAGCCCACGGGGGTATGGC. Residues: CASSPRGYG. The whole CDR3 region reads CASSPRGYGYTF. This chain uses TRBV5-6 with TRBJ1-2; D is possibly TRBD1 (5 bases). Read sequence stops 3 residues before the CDR3 end, and the germline J gene provides the missing end. The CDR3 has 12 residues. The ends were cut back, 4 bases at V and 5 bases at J, with 9 bases in the middle. In germline, CDR1 is SGHDT, CDR2 YYEEEE.

CDR3 sequence: CSARDRMGETQYF. The covered CDR3 bases are TGCAGTGCTAGAGATAGGATGGGCGAGACC. The genes are TRBV20-1 and TRBJ2-5; D call uncertain. The read gets to within 3 residues of the CDR3 end, and the germline J gene fills in the rest. Deletions cut 0 bases from V and 5 bases from J, with 10 bases between. This CDR3 spans 13 amino acids. The germline V gene encodes CDR1 DFQATT and CDR2 SNEGSKA (reference sequence).

On this clone: The read comes to an end 3 residues before the CDR3 does, leaving the germline J gene to fill in the end. V is TRBV5-1 and J is TRBJ1-1, with D maybe TRBD1 (6 bases). The CDR3 loop spans 18 amino acids. V was shortened by 0 bases and J by 1 base, with 19 bases between the two germline ends. Germline-derived CDR1 and CDR2 are SGHRS and YFSETQ. Incomplete CDR3 DNA: TGCGCCAGCAGCTTGGGTGGTATCGGGGCCAGGGGGAACACTGAA. Its protein product is CASSLGGIGARGNTE. The whole CDR3 sequence is CASSLGGIGARGNTEAFF.